A selection of T cell receptor beta chains follows, all from one sample in a study of beta chain features in type 1 diabetes. The table came from immunoSEQ multiplex PCR; TCRdb's copy has only in-frame clones and leaves some out. The repertoire holds 810,000 or so clones, with roughly a sixth as singletons. Sequencing input: naive CD4+ T cells from blood. The receptors shown here come from a woman aged 18-29 years in good health. The CDR3 runs from the conserved cysteine through the conserved F or W. Fields, in order: V gene, J gene, clone size, D gene, CDR3 protein, CDR3 DNA. The D gene is left open where the match is weak. For some rows the clone size is stated as once, few or many, or as a class when expanded; others skip it.

v_call: TRBV19; j_call: TRBJ2-2; clone_size: -; d_call: -; cdr3_aa: CASVDSANTGELFF; cdr3_nt: TGTGCCAGTGTGGACAGCGCGAACACCGGGGAGCTGTTTTTT
v_call: TRBV6-5; j_call: TRBJ2-3; clone_size: -; d_call: TRBD2; cdr3_aa: CASSYASSGVTDTQYF; cdr3_nt: TGTGCCAGCAGTTACGCTTCTAGCGGGGTCACAGATACGCAGTATTTT
v_call: TRBV18; j_call: TRBJ2-5; clone_size: -; d_call: TRBD1; cdr3_aa: CASSPGTEETQYF; cdr3_nt: TGTGCCAGCTCACCAGGGACAGAAGAGACCCAGTACTTC
v_call: TRBV18; j_call: TRBJ2-5; clone_size: few; d_call: TRBD1; cdr3_aa: CASSRQGQETQYF; cdr3_nt: TGTGCCAGCTCAAGACAGGGCCAAGAGACCCAGTACTTC
v_call: TRBV27; j_call: TRBJ2-5; clone_size: few; d_call: TRBD2; cdr3_aa: CASSSGLAGAETQYF; cdr3_nt: TGTGCCAGCAGTTCCGGACTAGCGGGAGCGGAGACCCAGTACTTC
v_call: TRBV2; j_call: TRBJ2-1; clone_size: -; d_call: -; cdr3_aa: CASSGGGIFYNEQFF; cdr3_nt: TGTGCCAGCAGTGGGGGCGGGATTTTCTACAATGAGCAGTTCTTC
v_call: TRBV2; j_call: TRBJ2-3; clone_size: few; d_call: TRBD2; cdr3_aa: CASRALGRVTYTDTQYF; cdr3_nt: TGTGCCAGCAGGGCTCTCGGGAGGGTAACGTACACAGATACGCAGTATTTT
v_call: TRBV2; j_call: TRBJ1-1; clone_size: few; d_call: -; cdr3_aa: CASSGVRIGVDTEAFF; cdr3_nt: TGTGCCAGCAGTGGTGTAAGGATAGGGGTTGATACTGAAGCTTTCTTT
v_call: TRBV28; j_call: TRBJ2-5; clone_size: -; d_call: TRBD1; cdr3_aa: CASSSQGAQTQYF; cdr3_nt: TGTGCCAGCAGTTCACAGGGGGCGCAGACCCAGTACTTC
v_call: TRBV28; j_call: TRBJ2-7; clone_size: few; d_call: -; cdr3_aa: CASEGRPAVEQYF; cdr3_nt: TGTGCCAGCGAAGGTCGGCCGGCGGTCGAGCAGTACTTC
v_call: TRBV6-6; j_call: TRBJ2-5; clone_size: -; d_call: -; cdr3_aa: CASSYLPVSQGAQYF; cdr3_nt: TGTGCCAGCAGTTACCTCCCTGTTAGCCAAGGGGCCCAGTACTTC
v_call: TRBV6-6; j_call: TRBJ1-5; clone_size: -; d_call: -; cdr3_aa: CASTNPGEPQHF; cdr3_nt: TGTGCCAGCACCAACCCGGGCGAGCCCCAGCATTTT
v_call: TRBV29-1; j_call: TRBJ1-1; clone_size: -; d_call: -; cdr3_aa: CSVTPPGLPEAFF; cdr3_nt: TGCAGCGTTACCCCCCCTGGATTACCTGAAGCTTTCTTT
v_call: TRBV5-4; j_call: TRBJ2-5; clone_size: -; d_call: TRBD2; cdr3_aa: CASSLDGLAGRPEYF; cdr3_nt: TGTGCCAGCAGCTTGGACGGACTAGCGGGCCGGCCCGAGTACTTC
v_call: TRBV7-2; j_call: TRBJ2-7; clone_size: few; d_call: -; cdr3_aa: CASSPPGTGSYEQYF; cdr3_nt: TGTGCCAGCAGCCCCCCGGGCACGGGATCCTACGAGCAGTACTTC
v_call: TRBV5-4; j_call: TRBJ2-5; clone_size: few; d_call: TRBD2; cdr3_aa: CASSVPGLGKETQYF; cdr3_nt: TGTGCCAGCAGCGTCCCGGGACTAGGGAAAGAGACCCAGTACTTC
v_call: TRBV12-2; j_call: TRBJ1-5; clone_size: few; d_call: -; cdr3_aa: CASRPGRHRGHLSNQPQHF; cdr3_nt: TGTGCAAGTCGCCCCGGTCGGCACAGGGGGCATCTTAGCAATCAGCCCCAGCATTTT
v_call: TRBV4-2; j_call: TRBJ2-3; clone_size: -; d_call: TRBD2; cdr3_aa: CASSQGLADATDTQYF; cdr3_nt: TGTGCCAGCAGCCAAGGCCTAGCGGATGCTACAGATACGCAGTATTTT
v_call: TRBV4-1; j_call: TRBJ2-7; clone_size: -; d_call: -; cdr3_aa: CASSQAPGDSYEQYF; cdr3_nt: TGCGCCAGCAGCCAAGCCCCGGGGGACTCTTACGAGCAGTACTTC
v_call: TRBV7-9; j_call: TRBJ2-2; clone_size: -; d_call: TRBD1; cdr3_aa: CASSLGRGLTGELFF; cdr3_nt: TGTGCCAGCAGCTTGGGCAGGGGGCTCACCGGGGAGCTGTTTTTT
v_call: TRBV4-2; j_call: TRBJ2-5; clone_size: few; d_call: TRBD2; cdr3_aa: CASSHGLGVGTQYF; cdr3_nt: TGTGCCAGCAGCCACGGACTAGGGGTCGGGACCCAGTACTTC
v_call: TRBV28; j_call: TRBJ1-5; clone_size: -; d_call: TRBD1; cdr3_aa: CASSGGQGRQPQHF; cdr3_nt: TGTGCCAGCAGCGGCGGACAGGGGCGTCAGCCCCAGCATTTT
v_call: TRBV6-6; j_call: TRBJ2-5; clone_size: few; d_call: -; cdr3_aa: CASSYSTLEKTQYF; cdr3_nt: TGTGCCAGCAGTTACTCGACGTTGGAGAAGACCCAGTACTTC
v_call: TRBV4-3; j_call: TRBJ2-3; clone_size: -; d_call: -; cdr3_aa: CASSQDGRTQLQF; cdr3_nt: TGCGCCAGCAGCCAAGATGGACGCACACAGCTCCAATTT
v_call: TRBV7-9; j_call: TRBJ2-5; clone_size: few; d_call: -; cdr3_aa: CASSLLTNKETQYF; cdr3_nt: TGTGCCAGCAGCTTACTGACTAACAAAGAGACCCAGTACTTC
v_call: TRBV19; j_call: TRBJ2-1; clone_size: -; d_call: -; cdr3_aa: CASSMDLVNEQFF; cdr3_nt: TGTGCCAGTAGTATGGATCTAGTCAATGAGCAGTTCTTC
v_call: TRBV7-2; j_call: TRBJ2-7; clone_size: few; d_call: TRBD1; cdr3_aa: CASSSHGTVGSYEQYF; cdr3_nt: TGTGCCAGCAGCTCTCACGGGACAGTCGGATCCTACGAGCAGTACTTC
v_call: TRBV10-3; j_call: TRBJ2-2; clone_size: few; d_call: -; cdr3_aa: CAIAENTGELFF; cdr3_nt: TGTGCCATCGCCGAGAACACCGGGGAGCTGTTTTTT
v_call: TRBV7-8; j_call: TRBJ2-7; clone_size: -; d_call: -; cdr3_aa: CASSLTGYTYEQYF; cdr3_nt: TGTGCCAGCAGCCTAACAGGGTACACCTACGAGCAGTACTTC
v_call: TRBV6-1; j_call: TRBJ2-3; clone_size: -; d_call: -; cdr3_aa: CAGLTDTQYF; cdr3_nt: TGTGCCGGGCTTACAGATACGCAGTATTTT
v_call: TRBV7-2; j_call: TRBJ2-3; clone_size: few; d_call: -; cdr3_aa: CASSLITDTQYF; cdr3_nt: TGTGCCAGCAGCCTAATAACAGATACGCAGTATTTT
v_call: TRBV14; j_call: TRBJ1-1; clone_size: many; d_call: -; cdr3_aa: CASSRRGTEAFF; cdr3_nt: TGTGCCAGCAGCCGGAGAGGGACTGAAGCTTTCTTT
v_call: TRBV11-3; j_call: TRBJ2-1; clone_size: -; d_call: -; cdr3_aa: CASSRDSSYNEQFF; cdr3_nt: TGTGCCAGCAGCCGGGACTCTTCCTACAATGAGCAGTTCTTC
v_call: TRBV5-4; j_call: TRBJ2-7; clone_size: few; d_call: -; cdr3_aa: CASSLAGASSYEQYF; cdr3_nt: TGTGCCAGCAGCTTGGCGGGAGCGAGCTCCTACGAGCAGTACTTC
v_call: TRBV4-2; j_call: TRBJ2-1; clone_size: few; d_call: -; cdr3_aa: CASSQETSSYNEQFF; cdr3_nt: TGTGCCAGCAGCCAAGAGACTAGCTCCTACAATGAGCAGTTCTTC
v_call: TRBV11-2; j_call: TRBJ2-1; clone_size: few; d_call: -; cdr3_aa: CASSLGRYRSSYNEQFF; cdr3_nt: TGTGCCAGCAGCTTAGGGCGCTACCGAAGCTCCTACAATGAGCAGTTCTTC
v_call: TRBV15; j_call: TRBJ2-7; clone_size: -; d_call: -; cdr3_aa: CATSRDLTSFPSGEQYF; cdr3_nt: TGTGCCACCAGCAGAGATCTGACTAGTTTTCCCTCGGGCGAGCAGTACTTC
v_call: TRBV4-3; j_call: TRBJ2-3; clone_size: few; d_call: -; cdr3_aa: CASSWRPSTDTQYF; cdr3_nt: TGCGCCAGCAGTTGGCGGCCTAGCACAGATACGCAGTATTTT
v_call: TRBV7-2; j_call: TRBJ2-3; clone_size: -; d_call: -; cdr3_aa: CASSLSAPTVLYF; cdr3_nt: TGTGCCAGCAGCTTATCAGCGCCCACGGTTCTATATTTT
v_call: TRBV14; j_call: TRBJ1-2; clone_size: -; d_call: -; cdr3_aa: CASSQNNRVGYGYTF; cdr3_nt: TGTGCCAGCAGCCAGAACAACAGGGTGGGCTATGGCTACACCTTC
v_call: TRBV11-3; j_call: TRBJ2-3; clone_size: few; d_call: -; cdr3_aa: CASSLQGSSTDTQYF; cdr3_nt: TGTGCCAGCAGCTTACAGGGATCTAGCACAGATACGCAGTATTTT